The clone carrying this TCR beta chain was detected many times. Both iRepertoire HTBI primers and Arm-PCR of CDR3 regions were used to build the TCR beta libraries. A single record per CDR3 protein comes from TCRdb applying MiXCR to the multiplex PCR reads. The data contain hundreds of thousands of distinct CDR3 sequences, about 16% of them seen just once; the ten biggest clones take up 20% to 25%. This entry belongs to a study of regulatory T cells in long-lasting Graves disease. The time point is: newly diagnosed GD, antithyroid drugs for less than 3 months. Making the TCR library involved RNA that had been extracted from PBMCs. These same records also appear under a second study, on T cells in Graves' hyperthyroidism and ophthalmopathy. This second study notes: Across 18 months, stable Graves' hyperthyroidism was marked by no progression to ophthalmopathy. Clinicians diagnosed patients from clinical symptoms, serum thyroxine and TRAb, thyroid ultrasound and orbital computed tomography. First-round RT-PCR targeting the TCR CDR3 was performed with the HTBI primer set.

The sequence derives from a woman aged 35-65 years with Graves disease. The sample in question was peripheral blood mononuclear cells (PBMCs), obtained at new diagnosis, from a patient treated with antithyroid drugs.

CDR3 protein: CASSQGQGGPYYGYTF. The CDR3 nucleotides are TGTGCCAGCAGCCAAGGGCAGGGAGGCCCCTACTATGGCTACACCTTC. The gene calls are TRBV3-1 and TRBJ1-2, with D perhaps matching TRBD1 (5 bases). The CDR3 covers 16 residues. Germline V gene data show CDR1 as LGHDT and CDR2 as YNNKEL (reference sequence). V shed 1 base and J shed 3 bases, with 15 bases lying between them.